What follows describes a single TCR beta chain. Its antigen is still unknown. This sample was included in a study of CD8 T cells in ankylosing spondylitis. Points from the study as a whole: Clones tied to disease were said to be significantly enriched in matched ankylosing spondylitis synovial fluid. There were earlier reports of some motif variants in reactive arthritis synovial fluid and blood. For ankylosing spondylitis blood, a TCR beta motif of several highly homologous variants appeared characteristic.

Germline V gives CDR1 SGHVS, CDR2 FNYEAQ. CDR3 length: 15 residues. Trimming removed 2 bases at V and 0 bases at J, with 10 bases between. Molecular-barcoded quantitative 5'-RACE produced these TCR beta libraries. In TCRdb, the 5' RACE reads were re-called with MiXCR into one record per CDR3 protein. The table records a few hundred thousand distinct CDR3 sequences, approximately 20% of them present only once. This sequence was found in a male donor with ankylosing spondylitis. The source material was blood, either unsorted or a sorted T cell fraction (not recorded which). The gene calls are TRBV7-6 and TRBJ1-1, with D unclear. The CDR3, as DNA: TGTGCCAGCAGCTTAATGACGGGCATGAACACTGAAGCTTTCTTT. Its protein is CASSLMTGMNTEAFF.